The 26 T cell receptor beta chains presented below share a single source sample, sequenced in a study of control samples from healthy donors and cancer patients (dated by TCRdb to 2019 to 2021). Libraries came from the immunoSEQ multiplex PCR assay. TCRdb carries this immuneACCESS record with in-frame sequences only. Its versions omit some clonotypes, under half of them owing to an unresolved V gene in the studies checked, with the rest unexplained. The sample has 150,000 or so clones on record, 80% to 95% of them singletons. Of the sample, about 5.8% is held by the ten largest clones. Source material: blood. These receptors were collected from a man between 18 and 35 years old in good health.

The rearrangement uses TRBV5-4 and TRBJ2-6; tentative D call: TRBD1 (5 bases). The V end was cut by 4 bases, the J end by 0 bases, with 17 bases between. The CDR3 is made up of 18 amino acids. Germline CDR1 SGHNT, CDR2 YYREEE (reference sequence). CDR3 protein: CASSAQRGASSGANVLTF. CDR3 sequence (DNA): TGTGCCAGCAGCGCTCAACGTGGGGCTAGCTCTGGGGCCAACGTCCTGACTTTC.

V and J are TRBV7-8 and TRBJ2-2, with D uncertain. CDR1 and CDR2 (germline): SGHVS, FQNEAQ. CDR3 size: 10 residues. Trimming shortened V by 4 bases and J by 6 bases, and 0 bases separated the two germline ends. The CDR3: CASSSGELFF. For the CDR3, the DNA is TGTGCCAGCAGCTCCGGGGAGCTGTTTTTT.

The chain joins TRBV28 to TRBJ1-5; 11 bases align to TRBD1. This CDR3 has 16 amino acids. In germline, CDR1 is MDHEN, CDR2 SYDVKM. V lost 5 bases to trimming and J lost 5 bases; unmatched junction nucleotides: 8. CDR3 DNA: TGTGCCAGCAGTCAACTTGGGACAGGGGGACATCAGCCCCAGCATTTT. Its translation: CASSQLGTGGHQPQHF.

The gene calls are TRBV5-1 and TRBJ2-2; 13 bases are shared with TRBD2. Germline CDR1 is SGHRS and CDR2 is YFSETQ. The CDR3 has 19 amino acids. The ends lost 4 bases at V and 3 bases at J; junction bases unmatched: 12. DNA for the CDR3: TGCGCCAGCAGCAGGCAACTAGCGGGAGGGCCTAGTGACACCGGGGAGCTGTTTTTT. Residues: CASSRQLAGGPSDTGELFF.

A note on this clone: One junction end does not reproduce the germline sequence, and a read error may be involved. The CDR3 sequence: CASSLDSYNEQFF. CDR3 DNA: TGTGCCAGCAGTTTGGACAGCTACAATGAGCAGTTCTTC. This chain joins TRBV5-4 and TRBJ2-1; tentatively, D is TRBD1 (6 bases). From germline, CDR1 is SGHNT and CDR2 YYREEE (reference sequence). The CDR3 is 13 amino acids. Filled out from reference TRBV5-4 and TRBJ2-1, the complete variable domain reads ETGVTQSPTHLIKTRGQQVTLRCSSQSGHNTVSWYQQALGQGPQFIFQYYREEENGRGNFPPRFSGLQFPNYSSELNVNALELDDSALYLCASSLDSYNEQFFGPGTRLTVL.

J is TRBJ1-4 and V is TRBV28, with 8 bases fitting TRBD1. V lost 3 bases and J lost 3; bases outside the gene matches: 3. The germline V gene has CDR1 MDHEN and CDR2 SYDVKM. The CDR3 runs to 15 residues. The CDR3 region has the DNA TGTGCCAGCAGTTTTGTGGGACAGGCTAATGAAAAACTGTTTTTT. It encodes CASSFVGQANEKLFF.

The genes are TRBV28 and TRBJ1-1, with unresolved D. This CDR3 comprises 11 residues. CDR1 is MDHEN and CDR2 is SYDVKM in the germline V gene. V lost 3 bases to trimming and J lost 11 bases, with 10 bases between them. CDR3: CASSFGPAAFF. CDR3 bases: TGTGCCAGCAGTTTTGGCCCAGCGGCTTTCTTT.

The J gene is TRBJ1-1, the V gene TRBV10-3; D is perhaps TRBD1 (5 bases). V was clipped by 0 bases and J by 4 bases, with 9 bases between them. Germline CDR1 and CDR2: ENHRY and SYGVKD. The CDR3 consists of 14 residues. The CDR3: CAISESRDRTEAFF. The CDR3 DNA is TGTGCCATCAGTGAGTCGAGGGACCGCACTGAAGCTTTCTTT.

This clone was detected only once. The V and J genes are TRBV28 and TRBJ1-2; 12 bases align to TRBD1. Germline trimming cut 6 bases from V and 6 bases from J; bases unmatched to any gene: 8. The CDR3 contains 15 residues. CDR1 and CDR2 from the germline V gene are MDHEN and SYDVKM. The CDR3 region has the DNA TGTGCCAGCAGCCTACGGGACAGGGGGCTAGATGGCTACACCTTC. Its protein is CASSLRDRGLDGYTF.

CDR3 in amino acids: CASSDGQANEQYF. The CDR3 coding sequence is TGTGCCAGCAGTGACGGACAGGCGAACGAGCAGTACTTC. The rearrangement uses TRBV2 and TRBJ2-7; TRBD1 matches at 7 bases. The length of the CDR3 is 13 residues. V gave up 3 bases and J gave up 5 bases; unmatched junction bases: 4. Germline-derived CDR1 and CDR2 are SNHLY and FYNNEI.

The rearrangement uses TRBV6-6 and TRBJ2-1; 8 bases are a match to TRBD1. There are 14 residues in the CDR3. Trimming cost V 5 bases and J 4 bases; bases outside gene matches: 4. CDR1 is MNHNY, CDR2 SVGAGI, per germline (reference sequence). In DNA form, the CDR3 reads TGTGCCAGCAGTGGACAGGGCCCTTACAATGAGCAGTTCTTC. This encodes CASSGQGPYNEQFF.

This chain links TRBV9 with TRBJ2-1; 7 nucleotides match TRBD2. The germline gives CDR1 SGDLS, CDR2 YYNGEE. Unmatched junction bases numbered 3, after V lost 0 bases and J lost 6 bases. This CDR3 has 14 amino acids. This CDR3 is CASSVATGGNEQFF. DNA for the CDR3: TGTGCCAGCAGCGTAGCTACGGGGGGCAATGAGCAGTTCTTC. Full variable domain (rest looked up from reference TRBV9 and TRBJ2-1): DSGVTQTPKHLITATGQRVTLRCSPRSGDLSVYWYQQSLDQGLQFLIQYYNGEERAKGNILERFSAQQFPDLHSELNLSSLELGDSALYFCASSVATGGNEQFFGPGTRLTVL.

The chain uses TRBV19 and TRBJ2-1; D call uncertain. The CDR3 is 12 amino acids. Germline lookup yields CDR1 LNHDA and CDR2 SQIVND (reference sequence). Deletions cut 7 bases from V and 6 bases from J, with 10 bases between. CDR3 DNA sequence: TGTGCCAGTAATCATTGGCCCAATGAGCAGTTCTTC. As protein: CASNHWPNEQFF.

The chain couples TRBV4-1 to TRBJ2-3, with D maybe TRBD2 (5 bases). Per germline, CDR1 MGHRA and CDR2 YSYEKL. The V gene lost 0 bases and the J gene lost 0 bases, with 10 bases spanning the gap. This CDR3 contains 16 residues. The CDR3 DNA sequence: TGCGCCAGCAGCCAAGAGCGGACTCCTAGCACAGATACGCAGTATTTT. Translating gives CASSQERTPSTDTQYF.

This chain uses TRBV7-2 with TRBJ2-7; D might be TRBD2 (6 bases). The CDR3 length is 14 residues. Trimming left V 5 bases short and J 3 bases short, with 14 bases between. From germline, CDR1 is SGHTA and CDR2 FQGNSA. For the CDR3, the DNA is TGTGCCAGCAGCCCAGGCCTAGCGAACTACGAGCAGTACTTC. Its protein is CASSPGLANYEQYF.

The chain links TRBV7-9 to TRBJ2-1; 10 bases map to TRBD2. Germline V lookup: CDR1 SEHNR, CDR2 FQNEAQ (reference sequence). The CDR3 has 17 residues. After removal of 4 bases from V and 0 bases from J, the junction contained 6 bases not matched to a gene. CDR3 nucleotides: TGTGCCAGCAGCTCGCCCAAGCGGGGGGGCTCCTACAATGAGCAGTTCTTC. Protein product: CASSSPKRGGSYNEQFF.

The chain employs TRBV4-1 and TRBJ2-5; D is unclear. Trimming took off 1 base at V and 1 base at J, with 19 bases between the two ends. CDR3 size: 18 residues. CDR1 MGHRA and CDR2 YSYEKL come from the germline V gene. CDR3 sequence: CASSQAPAEWYSQETQYF. Here the CDR3 DNA reads TGCGCCAGCAGCCAAGCCCCCGCAGAGTGGTACAGCCAAGAGACCCAGTACTTC.

The chain carries TRBV12-3 or TRBV12-4 and TRBJ1-6; no firm D call. Trimming pared 4 bases from V and 11 bases from J, leaving 0 bases between. The length of the CDR3 is 9 residues. CDR3 DNA: TGTGCCAGCAGTTCACCCCTCCACTTT. Its protein product is CASSSPLHF.

The J gene is TRBJ1-2, the V gene TRBV30; 8 nucleotides match TRBD1. The length of the CDR3 is 14 residues. Germline V gene data show CDR1 as GTSNPN and CDR2 as SVGIG (reference sequence). V was clipped by 3 bases and J by 8 bases; unmatched bases: 11. The CDR3 protein is CAWRAQGGTEGYTF. DNA for the CDR3: TGTGCCTGGAGAGCACAGGGGGGTACTGAGGGCTACACCTTC.

The V gene is TRBV6-5, the J gene TRBJ2-7; possibly TRBD1 for D (6 bases). CDR1 is MNHEY and CDR2 is SVGAGI in the germline V gene. This CDR3 has 14 amino acids. V dropped 10 bases and J dropped 3 bases, with 19 bases sitting between them. DNA for the CDR3: TGTGCCACATCTCCGGGACATACACTCTACGAGCAGTACTTC. Encoded protein: CATSPGHTLYEQYF.

The chain couples TRBV6-5 to TRBJ1-1, with D possibly matching TRBD1 (6 bases). In germline, CDR1 is MNHEY, CDR2 SVGAGI. The CDR3 covers 14 residues. Trimming stripped 0 bases from V and 5 bases from J, with 10 bases between. The CDR3 nucleotides are TGTGCCAGCAGTTACTCGAGAAGGGGGACTGAAGCTTTCTTT. Translating it yields CASSYSRRGTEAFF.

The V gene is TRBV24-1, the J gene TRBJ2-3; 9 positions match TRBD2. Germline lookup yields CDR1 KGHDR and CDR2 SFDVKD. V lost 4 bases to trimming and J lost 0 bases; unmatched junction nucleotides: 7. CDR3 length: 17 residues. The CDR3 region is CATSDRRTSDSTDTQYF. The CDR3 nucleotides are TGTGCCACCAGTGACCGCCGGACTAGCGATAGCACAGATACGCAGTATTTT.

V is TRBV15 and J is TRBJ1-2; TRBD1 matches at 7 bases. This CDR3 contains 16 residues. CDR1 LNHNV and CDR2 YYDKDF come from the germline V gene (reference sequence). The V and J ends lost 4 bases and 4 bases, in that order; junction bases with no gene match: 12. CDR3 sequence: CATSKPGTELFYGYTF. Here the CDR3 DNA reads TGTGCCACCAGCAAACCCGGGACAGAGCTATTCTATGGCTACACCTTC.

The rearrangement uses TRBV11-2 and TRBJ2-7, with D maybe TRBD1 (6 bases). The germline gives CDR1 SGHAT, CDR2 FQNNGV. This CDR3 region has 12 residues. V was shortened by 5 bases and J by 5 bases, with 10 bases between the two germline ends. The CDR3 reads CASSPGAHEQYF. CDR3 in DNA: TGTGCCAGCAGCCCAGGGGCACACGAGCAGTACTTC. The entire variable domain, with the rest obtained from reference TRBV11-2 and TRBJ2-7, is as follows: EAGVAQSPRYKIIEKRQSVAFWCNPISGHATLYWYQQILGQGPKLLIQFQNNGVVDDSQLPKDRFSAERLKGVDSTLKIQPAKLEDSAVYLCASSPGAHEQYFGPGTRLTVT.

The chain is built from TRBV4-1 and TRBJ2-1; D remains ambiguous. The CDR3 length is 17 residues. Germline loops: CDR1 MGHRA, CDR2 YSYEKL. With 1 base removed from V and 1 base from J, the gap between germline ends came to 14 bases. CDR3: CASSQASGAGSYNEQFF. The CDR3 nucleotides are TGCGCCAGCAGCCAAGCGTCGGGCGCAGGATCCTACAATGAGCAGTTCTTC.

The rearrangement uses TRBV11-2 and TRBJ1-5; unclear D gene. This CDR3 has 14 residues. V gave up 5 bases and J gave up 10 bases, with 18 bases separating them. Germline assignment: CDR1 SGHAT and CDR2 FQNNGV. The CDR3 loop reads CASSPVGSQYPQHF. Written as DNA, the CDR3 is TGTGCCAGCAGCCCCGTAGGCAGCCAATACCCCCAGCATTTT.